This T cell receptor (beta chain) was retrieved from a study of T-cell reconstitution after alpha-beta-depleted transplantation in children. This clonotype occurred many times. TCRbeta library construction was performed incorporating unique molecular identifiers. One entry per CDR3 protein, called by TCRdb with MiXCR from the PCR reads. The sample has roughly 400,000 distinct CDR3 sequences; just over 20% are singletons. Source: PBMCs from the stem cell graft donor, taken from the stem cell graft. The origin of this receptor is a human donor who donated a stem cell graft to a child with acute myeloid leukemia.

In DNA form, the CDR3 reads TGTGCCAGCAGTTTAACTGGACCGAACACCGGGGAGCTGTTTTTT. Translation: CASSLTGPNTGELFF. V and J are TRBV12-3 or TRBV12-4 and TRBJ2-2; D remains unclear. Between the trimmed V and J ends, which lost 2 bases and 0 bases, there was a span of 7 bases. The CDR3 loop spans 15 amino acids.